Listed below are T cell receptor beta chains from one sample, sequenced in a study of T-cell reconstitution after alpha-beta-depleted transplantation in children. TCRdb processed the PCR reads anew with MiXCR; each CDR3 protein has one entry. This repertoire shows 230,000 or so distinct CDR3 sequences, over 9.5% found once; its top ten account for approximately 5%. Sequencing used PBMCs from the stem cell graft donor, obtained from the stem cell graft. The source of these receptors is a human donor who donated a stem cell graft to a child with SCID. Each CDR3 is given with its conserved first and last residue. A D gene is named only where the DNA matches it firmly. Part of the rows lack a size; the others show once, few, many or a class for expanded clones.

d_call,v_call,j_call,clone_size,cdr3_aa,cdr3_nt
.,TRBV12-3/TRBV12-4,TRBJ1-2,many,CASSFLGDYGYTF,TGTGCCAGCAGTTTTTTGGGGGACTATGGCTACACCTTC
.,TRBV7-9,TRBJ1-1,many,CASIESLSEAFF,TGTGCCAGCATCGAGTCCCTATCAGAAGCTTTCTTT
TRBD1,TRBV5-6,TRBJ1-2,many,CASSFLTGIYGYTF,TGTGCCAGCAGCTTTCTGACAGGGATCTATGGCTACACCTTC
.,TRBV20-1,TRBJ2-6,many,CSARDTSGANVLTF,TGCAGTGCTAGAGACACGTCTGGGGCCAACGTCCTGACTTTC
TRBD1,TRBV5-4,TRBJ1-2,.,CASSSATGWSMGYTF,TGTGCCAGCAGCTCTGCGACAGGGTGGTCTATGGGCTACACCTTC
.,TRBV2,TRBJ2-1,few,CASRGRGTDIRQFF,TGTGCCAGCAGGGGGCGAGGGACCGACATACGGCAGTTCTTC
TRBD1,TRBV12-3/TRBV12-4,TRBJ1-1,many,CASSSDGQAGTEAFF,TGTGCCAGCAGTTCAGATGGACAGGCGGGCACTGAAGCTTTCTTT
.,TRBV7-8,TRBJ2-2,many,CASSLRFLNTGELFF,TGTGCCAGCAGCCTCAGGTTTCTGAACACCGGGGAGCTGTTTTTT
TRBD2,TRBV7-3,TRBJ2-3,many,CASSLAVAGASTDTQYF,TGTGCCAGCAGCTTGGCCGTAGCGGGGGCCAGCACAGATACGCAGTATTTT
TRBD2,TRBV5-1,TRBJ2-2,few,CASSSGPAGANTGELFF,TGCGCCAGCAGCTCAGGACCAGCGGGGGCAAACACCGGGGAGCTGTTTTTT
.,TRBV5-1,TRBJ2-7,many,CASSVGPGTYEQYF,TGCGCCAGCAGCGTCGGACCCGGAACCTACGAGCAGTACTTC
TRBD2,TRBV12-3/TRBV12-4,TRBJ2-1,many,CASRGSGLEKFF,TGTGCCAGCAGAGGTAGCGGGTTGGAAAAGTTCTTC
.,TRBV2,TRBJ2-2,many,CASRENPLGELFF,TGTGCCAGCAGGGAAAATCCTTTGGGGGAGCTGTTTTTT
.,TRBV29-1,TRBJ1-4,.,CSVDSGVTEKLFF,TGCAGCGTTGATTCTGGGGTTACTGAAAAACTGTTTTTT
.,TRBV10-3,TRBJ1-2,.,CAISEFQDAGYTF,TGTGCCATCAGTGAGTTCCAGGACGCTGGCTACACCTTC
.,TRBV7-9,TRBJ1-5,many,CASSLVGQPQHF,TGTGCCAGCAGCTTAGTCGGCCAGCCCCAGCATTTT
.,TRBV6-1,TRBJ1-3,.,CASKGPRRGTGNTIYF,TGTGCCAGCAAAGGCCCCCGCAGGGGTACAGGAAACACCATATATTTT
TRBD1,TRBV6-5,TRBJ1-1,many,CASSYGFGTGALNTEAFF,TGTGCCAGCAGTTACGGGTTCGGGACAGGGGCTTTGAACACTGAAGCTTTCTTT
TRBD1,TRBV5-1,TRBJ2-4,many,CASSPGTEAKNIQYF,TGCGCCAGCAGCCCGGGGACAGAAGCCAAAAACATTCAGTACTTC
.,TRBV6-1,TRBJ2-5,many,CASSKGPVRETQYF,TGTGCCAGCAGTAAGGGACCGGTTCGGGAGACCCAGTACTTC
TRBD2,TRBV10-3,TRBJ2-3,many,CAISAGGSSGGAYEGRDTQYF,TGTGCCATCAGTGCCGGAGGATCGAGCGGGGGGGCCTACGAGGGGAGAGATACGCAGTATTTT
.,TRBV7-7,TRBJ2-1,many,CASSSLLTRTDEQFF,TGTGCCAGCAGCTCTCTATTGACAAGGACCGATGAGCAGTTCTTC
.,TRBV11-3,TRBJ2-7,many,CASSSSGLYEQYF,TGTGCCAGCAGCTCCAGCGGGCTCTACGAGCAGTACTTC
TRBD2,TRBV6-1,TRBJ2-2,many,CASRETSGGANTGELFF,TGTGCCAGCAGAGAGACTAGCGGGGGCGCGAACACCGGGGAGCTGTTTTTT
TRBD2,TRBV6-2/TRBV6-3,TRBJ2-3,few,CASSKTSGASRGDTQYF,TGTGCCAGCAGCAAAACTAGCGGGGCTTCCCGGGGAGATACGCAGTATTTT
.,TRBV7-2,TRBJ2-2,.,CASSLSGGATGELFF,TGTGCCAGCAGCTTATCAGGCGGGGCCACCGGGGAGCTGTTTTTT
.,TRBV12-3/TRBV12-4,TRBJ2-7,many,CASKHPGTGVEQYF,TGTGCCAGCAAACATCCCGGGACTGGGGTCGAGCAGTACTTC
.,TRBV14,TRBJ2-1,many,CASSQVRGPTYNEQFF,TGTGCCAGCAGCCAAGTCAGGGGACCTACCTACAATGAGCAGTTCTTC
.,TRBV7-2,TRBJ2-7,many,CASSLAQYEQSF,TGTGCCAGCAGCTTAGCACAGTACGAGCAGTCCTTC
.,TRBV4-2,TRBJ1-2,many,CASSPDKGREKGNYGYTF,TGTGCCAGCAGCCCGGACAAGGGAAGGGAGAAAGGGAACTATGGCTACACCTTC
TRBD1,TRBV7-9,TRBJ1-1,.,CASSLGQGLYRDEAFF,TGTGCCAGCAGCTTGGGACAGGGGCTATATAGGGATGAAGCTTTCTTT
.,TRBV7-2,TRBJ2-5,few,CASSPGPTQETQYF,TGTGCCAGCAGCCCGGGACCAACTCAAGAGACCCAGTACTTC
TRBD2,TRBV6-2/TRBV6-3,TRBJ2-3,many,CASSYQRGGGDTQYF,TGTGCCAGCAGTTATCAGCGGGGGGGCGGAGATACGCAGTATTTT
.,TRBV5-1,TRBJ2-2,many,CASSSRGHNTGELFF,TGCGCCAGCAGCTCGCGGGGGCACAACACCGGGGAGCTGTTTTTT
.,TRBV7-2,TRBJ1-5,.,CASSLDGLGNQPQHF,TGTGCCAGCAGCTTAGATGGGTTAGGCAATCAGCCCCAGCATTTT
.,TRBV5-5,TRBJ2-5,few,CASSFQKEETQYF,TGTGCCAGCAGCTTCCAGAAGGAAGAGACCCAGTACTTC